This TCR beta chain appears in the sequencing data of a study of response to subunit inactivated influenza vaccine. Study-level findings and limits: It was the authors' suggestion that each seasonal influenza vaccination recruits few new T cells.

MiXCR, run by TCRdb on the RT-PCR reads, gives a single entry per CDR3 protein. The sample includes roughly 570,000 distinct CDR3 sequences, about an eighth of them seen just once. This clonotype was observed a few times. The antigen remains unidentified. This CDR3 has 14 amino acids. Germline V CDR1 and CDR2: DFQATT, SNEGSKA (reference sequence). V was pared by 3 bases and J by 8 bases, with 7 bases of the junction left unmatched. This chain links TRBV20-1 with TRBJ2-1; 10 bases match TRBD2. The sample here was PBMCs from blood, taken roughly 45 days after vaccination. The TCR originated in a man in his fifties or sixties who received an inactivated influenza vaccine. The CDR3: CSASPLAGAYEQFF. The DNA for the CDR3 is TGCAGTGCTAGCCCCCTAGCGGGAGCATATGAGCAGTTCTTC.